This T cell receptor beta chain appears in the sequencing data of a study of blood T cell repertoires in COVID-19. The ends lost 5 bases at V and 4 bases at J; junction bases unmatched: 10. This CDR3 comprises 16 residues. Germline V gives CDR1 SEHNR, CDR2 FQNEAQ (reference sequence). This clone was counted between two and nine times. Authors' processing steps: Reference gene primers were amplified, and this amplification served to estimate nucleated cell counts. Using immunoSEQ multiplex PCR, the repertoire was profiled, and TCRdb retains in-frame clones only, with some absent. V, J and clone size were drawn from that table, and D and trimming were deduced from the DNA. The sample comprises approximately 270,000 clones, approximately 89% of which are singletons, and 1.9% rests with the top ten.

The source material was PBMCs or T cells enriched from blood (not recorded which). The TCR was taken from a woman aged 55-75 years who had recovered from COVID-19. The gene calls are TRBV7-9 and TRBJ2-1, with 8 bases fitting TRBD2. CDR3 region: CASSAFTSGFYNEQFF. CDR3 in DNA: TGTGCCAGCAGCGCCTTCACTAGCGGATTTTACAATGAGCAGTTCTTC.